The 9 T cell receptor beta chains below were found in one sample sequenced in a study of blood T cells in healthy people across ages (dated by TCRdb to the mid-2010s). The library came from 5' RACE. Sequencing relied on an Illumina HiSeq 2500. A second PCR of about 6 to 11 cycles was performed with a sample-barcoded 5' primer and a J-beta primer mix. TCRdb trimmed public reads at Q25 via fastp, called clones via MiXCR and kept in-frame beta chains. Every entry covers one CDR3 protein and lists the most common genes and DNA from its rows. In all, the sample holds 630,000 or so distinct CDR3 sequences, and about 30% of those were seen once. Clones ranked in the top ten supply around 14% of the sample. The sample consisted of blood. These receptors all come from a woman of 80 years or more in good health.

This clonotype was counted many times. The chain couples TRBV5-1 to TRBJ2-7; TRBD2 is a possible D gene (7 bases). The CDR3 totals 16 residues. Deletions cut 2 bases from V and 4 bases from J, with 19 bases between. Germline CDR1 SGHRS, CDR2 YFSETQ. The CDR3 loop reads CASSFGTGGRGYEQYF. The CDR3, as DNA: TGCGCCAGCAGCTTTGGGACGGGGGGCCGGGGGTACGAGCAGTACTTC.

This clonotype was seen ten or more times. The chain has TRBV7-3 and TRBJ2-1, with 9 bases lining up with TRBD1. The CDR3 is 15 amino acids. Germline CDR1 reads SGHTA; CDR2 reads FQGTGA. Trimming at V came to 5 bases and at J to 5 bases, leaving 7 bases not matched to a gene. The CDR3 loop is CASSPRTGVNNEQFF. In DNA, the CDR3 is TGTGCCAGCAGCCCAAGGACAGGGGTCAACAATGAGCAGTTCTTC.

In its sample, this clonotype was seen a few times. A much bigger clone sits one base away, suggesting this may be a read error. V is TRBV2 and J is TRBJ2-1; 8 positions agree with TRBD2. The J call may be incorrect, as the DNA end agrees better with TRBJ2-7. The CDR3 length is 15 residues. Germline loops: CDR1 SNHLY, CDR2 FYNNEI. The CDR3 DNA follows: TGTGCCAGCAGTCCACGAGCGGGGGCGTCCAATGAGCAGTACTTC. Protein sequence: CASSPRAGASNEQYF.

The sample holds many counts of this clonotype. The chain couples TRBV11-2 to TRBJ1-1; D gene unclear. The germline V gene has CDR1 SGHAT and CDR2 FQNNGV. Deletions cut 4 bases from V and 0 bases from J, with 18 bases between. This CDR3 is 17 amino acids long. The CDR3 DNA is TGTGCCAGCAGCTACGGTCCCCACCTAGCTATGAACACTGAAGCTTTCTTT. Protein product: CASSYGPHLAMNTEAFF.

Worth noting for this clonotype: Germline is not matched at one junction end, which may reflect a read error. The V gene is TRBV2, the J gene TRBJ2-6; D is perhaps TRBD1 (5 bases). CDR3 length equals 15 residues. Germline V lookup: CDR1 SNHLY, CDR2 FYNNEI. CDR3 bases: TGTGCCAGCGGAGCCGAGGCGGCTGGGGCCAACGTCCGGACTTTC. It encodes CASGAEAAGANVRTF.

As to this clonotype: A read error may be the cause here, since a much bigger clone is one base away. J is TRBJ2-7 and V is TRBV6-2 or TRBV6-3; the D gene is possibly TRBD2 (5 bases). This CDR3 comprises 13 residues. The V end was cut by 6 bases, the J end by 6 bases, with 15 bases between. Germline-derived CDR1 and CDR2 are MNHEY and SVGEGT. The DNA of the CDR3 is TGTGCCAGCAGGTCCAGCGGATTTGCCGAGCAGTACTTC. It is translated as CASRSSGFAEQYF.

To note about this clonotype: A read error may produce the germline difference seen at one junction end. This chain connects TRBV5-1 to TRBJ1-6, with 7 bases that match TRBD1. CDR1 and CDR2 (germline): SGHRS, YFSETQ. The length of the CDR3 is 15 residues. The CDR3 coding sequence is TGCGCCAGCAGCCCAGGGGGGGGAAATAATTCACCCCCCCACTTT. The encoded protein is CASSPGGGNNSPPHF.

The genes are TRBV5-1 and TRBJ2-3; 12 nucleotides align to TRBD2. The CDR3 has 16 residues. V lost 4 bases to trimming and J lost 4 bases; unmatched junction nucleotides: 7. CDR1 is SGHRS, CDR2 YFSETQ, per germline. CDR3 loop: CASSALAGGGPDTQYF. The DNA of the CDR3 is TGCGCCAGCAGCGCTCTAGCGGGGGGGGGCCCAGATACGCAGTATTTT.

This clonotype was counted ten times or more. The chain uses TRBV7-3 and TRBJ2-1; 11 bases line up with TRBD1. CDR1 and CDR2 from the germline V gene are SGHTA and FQGTGA. V shed 3 bases, J shed 4 bases, and the junction held 2 bases outside the gene matches. The CDR3 is 15 residues long. CDR3 nucleotide sequence: TGTGCCAGCAGCTTGGGACAGGGGGGGTACAATGAGCAGTTCTTC. Protein sequence: CASSLGQGGYNEQFF.